A single sample gave rise to the 24 T cell receptor beta chains below, sequenced in a study of shared clonotypes between healthy human individuals. Sequencing was performed with immunoSEQ multiplex PCR; in TCRdb, only in-frame clones are kept and a portion is missing. The sample lists about 2.4 million clones; 93% were seen once. Material for sequencing was naive CD4+ T cells from PBMCs. Subset denoted: CD45RA+ positively selected. These receptors originate from a man aged 18 to 30 in good health. Some clones in this sample may be carry-over from other donors' samples.

This rearrangement joins TRBV28 to TRBJ1-5; D is undetermined. The V gene's germline CDR1 is MDHEN and CDR2 SYDVKM. Trimming cost V 5 bases and J 4 bases, with 9 bases left between them. CDR3 length: 13 amino acids. CDR3 region: CASSTDGNQPQHF. The DNA of the CDR3 is TGTGCCAGCAGTACCGACGGTAATCAGCCCCAGCATTTT.

Worth noting for this clone: Distinct nucleotide sequences in the sample also encode this CDR3. V is TRBV28 and J is TRBJ2-5; a weak D match, TRBD1 (6 bases). V dropped 4 bases and J dropped 2 bases, with 8 bases sitting between them. Germline V gene sequence: CDR1 MDHEN, CDR2 SYDVKM. This CDR3 contains 13 residues. The CDR3 sequence: CASSSGQQETQYF. The CDR3 DNA reads as TGTGCCAGCAGTTCAGGACAGCAAGAGACCCAGTACTTC.

The rearrangement joins TRBV28 to TRBJ2-5; D possibly corresponds to TRBD1 (6 bases). The V end was cut by 5 bases, the J end by 2 bases, with 15 bases between. The CDR3 has 15 amino acids. Per the germline V gene, CDR1 is MDHEN and CDR2 is SYDVKM. CDR3 coding DNA: TGTGCCAGCAGTCCCCGGACAGCAGGTCAAGAGACCCAGTACTTC. Protein sequence: CASSPRTAGQETQYF.

The rearrangement links TRBV27 to TRBJ2-7, with D possibly matching TRBD2 (6 bases). This CDR3 is built from 14 residues. Germline lookup yields CDR1 MNHEY and CDR2 SMNVEV (reference sequence). The V and J ends lost 2 bases and 4 bases respectively, with 12 bases between them. DNA for the CDR3: TGTGCCAGCAGTTTACACGGGGAGGCGTACGAGCAGTACTTC. It specifies CASSLHGEAYEQYF.

The CDR3: CASSFSGNGGDTQYF. The CDR3 DNA is TGTGCCAGCAGCTTTAGCGGGAACGGGGGAGATACGCAGTATTTT. The chain carries TRBV5-4 and TRBJ2-3, with 8 bases that match TRBD2. Germline V gives CDR1 SGHNT, CDR2 YYREEE (reference sequence). V trimming: 2 bases; J trimming: 5 bases; junction bases outside the gene matches: 7. CDR3 size: 15 residues.

The rearrangement links TRBV6-5 to TRBJ2-7; perhaps TRBD1 as D (5 bases). Trimming removed 5 bases at V and 5 bases at J, with 19 bases between. Germline CDR1 reads MNHEY; CDR2 reads SVGAGI. The CDR3 is 15 amino acids. The CDR3 nucleotides read TGTGCCAGCAGTCCCCTGACCCAGGGTGTCCACGAGCAGTACTTC. Residues: CASSPLTQGVHEQYF.

This clone came up once. The chain recombines TRBV5-4 with TRBJ2-5; D is uncertain. V was shortened by 4 bases and J by 4 bases, with 17 bases between the two germline ends. In germline, CDR1 is SGHNT, CDR2 YYREEE (reference sequence). The CDR3 covers 15 residues. The CDR3 DNA follows: TGTGCCAGCAGCCCTAGAGGTGGTTCGGCAGAGACCCAGTACTTC. Amino acid sequence: CASSPRGGSAETQYF.

This chain links TRBV5-6 with TRBJ2-6; D could derive from TRBD1 or TRBD2 (5 bases each). CDR3 size: 15 residues. The V gene's germline CDR1 is SGHDT and CDR2 YYEEEE. V lost 3 bases and J lost 1, with 8 bases in between. The CDR3 loop reads CASSSWGSGANVLTF. The CDR3 nucleotides are TGTGCCAGCAGCTCGTGGGGGTCTGGGGCCAACGTCCTGACTTTC.

A note on this clone: The identical CDR3 is also encoded by other nucleotide sequences in the sample. The genes are TRBV25-1 and TRBJ2-6; D is uncertain. This CDR3 has 13 residues. CDR1 and CDR2 (germline): MGHDK, SYGVNS. Trimming removed 4 bases at V and 4 bases at J, with 5 bases between. The CDR3 is CASSVAGANVLTF. The CDR3 DNA follows: TGTGCCAGCAGTGTGGCGGGGGCCAACGTCCTGACTTTC. The entire variable domain, with the rest obtained from reference TRBV25-1 and TRBJ2-6, is as follows: EADIYQTPRYLVIGTGKKITLECSQTMGHDKMYWYQQDPGMELHLIHYSYGVNSTEKGDLSSESTVSRIRTEHFPLTLESARPSHTSQYLCASSVAGANVLTFGAGSRLTVL.

The rearrangement joins TRBV30 to TRBJ1-1, with 7 positions matching TRBD1. V shed 3 bases, J shed 7 bases, and the junction held 5 bases outside the gene matches. Germline V gene data show CDR1 as GTSNPN and CDR2 as SVGIG (reference sequence). This CDR3 has 12 amino acids. The CDR3, as DNA: TGTGCCTGGAGCCGCGGGACAGTTGAAGCTTTCTTT. Protein sequence: CAWSRGTVEAFF.

J is TRBJ2-5 and V is TRBV6-5; D call uncertain. Germline-derived CDR1 and CDR2 are MNHEY and SVGAGI. Trimming left V 6 bases short and J 7 bases short, with 12 bases between. CDR3 length: 12 amino acids. CDR3 amino acids: CASSSSLGTQYF. DNA for the CDR3: TGTGCCAGCAGCTCATCTTTGGGGACCCAGTACTTC.

This chain links TRBV18 with TRBJ1-5, with a tentative D call TRBD1 (5 bases). With 2 bases removed from V and 5 bases from J, the gap between germline ends came to 13 bases. The CDR3 extends over 15 amino acids. Germline V gene data show CDR1 as KGHSH and CDR2 as LQKENI. This CDR3 is CASSPGPWGDQPQHF. CDR3 in DNA: TGTGCCAGCTCACCAGGACCCTGGGGGGATCAGCCCCAGCATTTT. Using reference TRBV18 and TRBJ1-5 for the parts outside the CDR3, the full variable domain is NAGVMQNPRHLVRRRGQEARLRCSPMKGHSHVYWYRQLPEEGLKFMVYLQKENIIDESGMPKERFSAEFPKEGPSILRIQQVVRGDSAAYFCASSPGPWGDQPQHFGDGTRLSIL.

This chain uses TRBV6-4 with TRBJ2-7; 12 bases map to TRBD2. Germline CDR1 reads MRHNA; CDR2 reads SNTAGT. The V gene end was trimmed by 2 bases and the J gene end by 6 bases; junction bases not matched to a gene: 5. This CDR3 contains 15 residues. The CDR3 sequence: CASSDEASGRGEQYF. The CDR3 DNA is TGTGCCAGCAGTGACGAGGCTAGCGGGAGGGGCGAGCAGTACTTC.

This chain joins TRBV9 and TRBJ1-4; 9 bases are a match to TRBD1. V lost 4 bases and J lost 10; bases outside the gene matches: 8. CDR1 and CDR2 from the germline V gene are SGDLS and YYNGEE. The CDR3 length is 14 residues. The CDR3 sequence is CASSPALQGAKLFF. The CDR3 DNA follows: TGTGCCAGCAGCCCCGCTTTACAGGGGGCAAAACTGTTTTTT.

This chain uses TRBV6-5 with TRBJ1-2; 7 positions match TRBD1. Germline V gene lookup returns CDR1 MNHEY and CDR2 SVGAGI. Trimming removed 5 bases from V and 1 base from J; junction bases left unmatched: 7. The CDR3 totals 15 residues. The CDR3 loop is CASSAPQGGNYGYTF. CDR3 sequence (DNA): TGTGCCAGCAGTGCGCCCCAGGGGGGTAACTATGGCTACACCTTC.

The chain uses TRBV7-8 and TRBJ2-7, with TRBD1 matching 9 bases. The CDR3 has 15 residues. The germline gives CDR1 SGHVS, CDR2 FQNEAQ. Trimming took 0 bases from V and 2 from J; bases not matched to a gene: 2. The CDR3 region has the DNA TGTGCCAGCAGCTTAGCCGGGACAGGGACCTACGAGCAGTACTTC. It codes for CASSLAGTGTYEQYF.

The chain recombines TRBV30 with TRBJ1-4; no clear D gene. The CDR3 is 15 amino acids. Germline lookup yields CDR1 GTSNPN and CDR2 SVGIG (reference sequence). Trimming pared 0 bases from V and 7 bases from J, leaving 15 bases between. CDR3 bases: TGTGCCTGGAGTGTGGGCAGGCCCGGGGTTGAAAAACTGTTTTTT. This translates into CAWSVGRPGVEKLFF.

The chain couples TRBV29-1 to TRBJ2-1, with D unresolved. Germline assignment: CDR1 SQVTM and CDR2 ANQGSEA. The CDR3 is made up of 14 amino acids. The ends were cut back, 3 bases at V and 9 bases at J, with 18 bases in the middle. CDR3 in amino acids: CSVDLANRGGEQFF. CDR3 in DNA: TGCAGCGTTGATTTAGCTAACCGAGGTGGTGAGCAGTTCTTC.

This clone was seen a single time. The CDR3 spells CASSQGTSASYEQYF. The CDR3 nucleotides read TGTGCCAGCAGCCAGGGGACTAGCGCCTCCTACGAGCAGTACTTC. The rearrangement joins TRBV11-3 to TRBJ2-7; TRBD2 matches 10 bases. The V segment lost 5 bases and the J segment 0 bases; nucleotides outside the gene matches: 4. The CDR3 sequence is 15 residues long. Germline loops: CDR1 SGHNT, CDR2 YENEEA. The full variable domain, completed using reference TRBV11-3 and TRBJ2-7, is EAGVVQSPRYKIIEKKQPVAFWCNPISGHNTLYWYLQNLGQGPELLIRYENEEAVDDSQLPKDRFSAERLKGVDSTLKIQPAELGDSAVYLCASSQGTSASYEQYFGPGTRLTVT.

The CDR3 nucleotides are TGCAGCGGAGCCTGGCGACTAGTAAAGAGGATTGAGCAGTTCTTC. It is translated as CSGAWRLVKRIEQFF. The gene calls are TRBV29-1 and TRBJ2-1; a possible D gene is TRBD2 (6 bases). Trimming cost V 7 bases and J 9 bases, with 25 bases left between them. The germline V gene encodes CDR1 SQVTM and CDR2 ANQGSEA. CDR3 size: 15 residues.

This clone was detected only once. The J gene is TRBJ2-7, the V gene TRBV11-2; D may be TRBD1 (6 bases). The V gene lost 5 bases and the J gene lost 6 bases, with 20 bases spanning the gap. The CDR3 is 15 residues long. Per the germline V gene, CDR1 is SGHAT and CDR2 is FQNNGV. The CDR3 bases are TGTGCCAGCAGCGCACTGGGGTCTAGGGGGTTCGAGCAGTACTTC. Residues: CASSALGSRGFEQYF.

The genes are TRBV2 and TRBJ1-5; D gene uncertain. Germline CDR1 is SNHLY and CDR2 is FYNNEI. CDR3 length: 12 amino acids. Trimming shortened V by 6 bases and J by 8 bases, and 11 bases separated the two germline ends. The CDR3 sequence is CASRGRDEPQHF. The CDR3 nucleotides are TGTGCCAGCAGAGGACGGGATGAGCCCCAGCATTTT.

The chain combines TRBV3-1 (or the pseudogene TRBV3-2) with TRBJ2-7; the D is unclear. CDR1 is LGHDT and CDR2 is YNNKEL in the germline V gene (reference sequence). The CDR3 consists of 8 residues. The ends were cut back, 8 bases at V and 7 bases at J, with 3 bases in the middle. The DNA of the CDR3 is TGTGCCAGCTATGAGCAGTACTTC. This gives the protein CASYEQYF.

The genes are TRBV2 and TRBJ2-1; possibly TRBD2 for D (5 bases). CDR1 is SNHLY, CDR2 FYNNEI, per germline. Trimming left V 6 bases short and J 5 bases short, with 20 bases between. The CDR3 length is 16 residues. The CDR3 sequence is CASRSPSRGGHNEQFF. CDR3 coding DNA: TGTGCCAGCAGATCGCCTAGCCGTGGCGGACACAATGAGCAGTTCTTC.